This record concerns one T cell receptor beta chain sequence. This sample was taken from a study of blood T cell repertoires in COVID-19. Study-level information: Samples taken during acute and convalescent COVID-19 were collected in the United States, Italy and Spain. Sample material is recorded as cDNA or gDNA derived from T cells, B-cell-depleted T cells, or PBMCs.

Repertoires were generated with immunoSEQ multiplex PCR, while TCRdb's copy carries only in-frame clones and drops some. The sample shows a few hundred thousand clones, about 90% of them seen only once. The CDR3 loop spans 17 amino acids. Germline V gene data show CDR1 as SGHRS and CDR2 as YFSETQ. The ends lost 3 bases at V and 4 bases at J; junction bases unmatched: 13. This TCR came from a man in his forties with active or convalescent COVID-19. The rearrangement joins TRBV5-1 to TRBJ1-1; 9 nucleotides agree with TRBD1. The specimen sequenced was peripheral blood. CDR3 in amino acids: CASSSTGQGISVTEAFF. The CDR3 DNA sequence: TGCGCCAGCAGCTCGACGGGACAGGGCATCTCGGTCACTGAAGCTTTCTTT.